This TCR beta chain was identified during a study of CD8+ T cells in alopecia areata. Study-wide findings and caveats: Sequencing of scalp tissue also captures the resident alphabeta T cells of normal skin. Higher clonality was seen in lesional scalp than in normal scalp, especially in alopecia totalis/universalis.

Extracted RNA was reverse transcribed into cDNA, the sequencing template. TCRdb's copy holds only in-frame clones and misses some; the assay was immunoSEQ multiplex PCR. The table has 65,000 to 100,000 clones, about 53% seen once. Notes on this clone: Its target is unknown.

Specimens obtained from alopecia areata patients comprised lesional scalp punch biopsies and peripheral blood. V shed 3 bases and J 5 bases; nucleotides not matched to a gene: 13. The CDR3 totals 18 residues. CDR1 LNHNV and CDR2 YYDKDF come from the germline V gene (reference sequence). The source material was NKG2D-high CD8+ T cells sorted from blood. The chain couples TRBV15 to TRBJ2-5; 12 nucleotides align to TRBD2. The source is a human donor with alopecia areata. CDR3 DNA sequence: TGTGCCACCAGCAGCACTCGACTAGCGGGAGAATCGAGGGAGACCCAGTACTTC. As protein: CATSSTRLAGESRETQYF.